The T cell receptor beta chain under discussion was sequenced for a study of T-cell reconstitution after alpha-beta-depleted transplantation in children. Using unique molecular identifiers, the investigators prepared the TCRbeta library. TCRdb reanalysed the PCR reads using MiXCR and keeps one entry per CDR3 protein. Of roughly 98,000 distinct CDR3 sequences in the sample, around 15% are singletons; the top ten hold 15% to 20%. V shed 0 bases and J shed 0 bases, with 7 bases lying between them. Germline-derived CDR1 and CDR2 are SGHRS and YFSETQ. This CDR3 contains 15 residues. The rearrangement joins TRBV5-1 to TRBJ1-3; D gene uncertain. This specimen consisted of PBMCs, mostly from graft donor cells, obtained 180 days after TCRalphabeta/CD19-depleted stem cell transplant. The clonotype originates from a male patient between 2 and 15 years old who had a stem cell transplant for acute lymphoblastic leukemia, so the T cells may come from the graft donor. The CDR3 spells CASSLGVFSGNTIYF. CDR3 nucleotide sequence: TGCGCCAGCAGCTTGGGGGTCTTCTCTGGAAACACCATATATTTT.